The rows below give T cell receptor beta chains drawn from one sample of a study of blood T cell repertoires in COVID-19. Sequencing used immunoSEQ multiplex PCR; TCRdb keeps in-frame clones, though not all of them. The sample has some 250,000 clones, approximately 81% seen once; the top ten hold around 4%. The material sequenced was peripheral blood. These TCRs come from a man aged 60 to 69 with acute or convalescent COVID-19. Each CDR3 is given with its conserved first and last residue. The D gene is left open where the match is weak. Some rows mark clone size as missing; the rest say once, few, many or name a class of expanded clone.

v_call	clone_size	d_call	cdr3_length	j_call	cdr3_nt	cdr3_aa
TRBV3-1/TRBV3-2	NA	NA	12	TRBJ2-1	TGTGCCAGCAGCCATAGCGCCCATGAGCAGTTCTTC	CASSHSAHEQFF
TRBV6-6	NA	TRBD1	13	TRBJ1-2	TGTGCCAGCAGACACGGGACAGGGGATGGCTACACCTTC	CASRHGTGDGYTF
TRBV4-2	NA	NA	16	TRBJ2-3	TGTGCCAGCAGCCAACCTACTAGTCGTGGCGCAGATACGCAGTATTTT	CASSQPTSRGADTQYF
TRBV19	NA	NA	14	TRBJ2-5	TGTGCCAGTAGTTCTCAGGGGTGGGCAGAGACCCAGTACTTC	CASSSQGWAETQYF
TRBV14	NA	TRBD1	16	TRBJ2-2	TGTGCCAGCAGCCAACTCGGGACAGGGGATACCGGGGAGCTGTTTTTT	CASSQLGTGDTGELFF
TRBV9	NA	NA	14	TRBJ2-1	TGTGCCAGCAGCGTCCACACAGGAAATAGTGAGCAGTTCTTC	CASSVHTGNSEQFF
TRBV6-5	NA	NA	13	TRBJ1-4	TGTGCCAGCAGTTACTTCGTCGATGAAAAACTGTTTTTT	CASSYFVDEKLFF
TRBV9	NA	TRBD1	15	TRBJ1-6	TGTGCCAGCAGCGTGAGACCGGGACAGGGTTCACCCCTCCACTTT	CASSVRPGQGSPLHF
TRBV7-3	NA	TRBD2	16	TRBJ2-1	TGTGCCAGCAGCCTTGGACTAGCGGGGCCGTACAATGAGCAGTTCTTC	CASSLGLAGPYNEQFF
TRBV10-3	NA	TRBD1	13	TRBJ2-2	TGTGCCACAGGACAGGACTACACCGGGGAGCTGTTTTTT	CATGQDYTGELFF
TRBV5-6	NA	TRBD1	16	TRBJ1-2	TGTGCCAGCAGCTTGGGGCCAGGGGGCGCGAACTATGGCTACACCTTC	CASSLGPGGANYGYTF
TRBV6-5	NA	NA	14	TRBJ1-4	TGTGCCAGCAGTTACCCCCCCCGGTACGAAAAACTGTTTTTT	CASSYPPRYEKLFF
TRBV6-5	NA	NA	14	TRBJ2-6	TGTGCCAGCAGAACGGGTTCTGGGGCCAACGTCCTGACTTTC	CASRTGSGANVLTF
TRBV9	NA	NA	13	TRBJ2-7	TGTGCCAGCAGCACCCACAGGGATGGCGAGCAGTACTTC	CASSTHRDGEQYF
TRBV28	once	TRBD1	16	TRBJ1-1	TGTGCCAGCAGTGTACAGGGGGCGGCTATGAACACTGAAGCTTTCTTT	CASSVQGAAMNTEAFF
TRBV9	NA	TRBD1	16	TRBJ1-4	TGTGCCAGCAGCGGTGGACAGGGCTTCGCGGATGAAAAACTGTTTTTT	CASSGGQGFADEKLFF
TRBV19	NA	TRBD1	13	TRBJ1-1	TGTGCCGCAGGGGGCAGGGGATGGACTGAAGCTTTCTTT	CAAGGRGWTEAFF
TRBV14	NA	NA	14	TRBJ2-7	TGTGCCAGCAGCCAAGATTGGGGGGACTACGAGCAGTACTTC	CASSQDWGDYEQYF
TRBV4-2	NA	TRBD1	20	TRBJ1-2	TGTGCCAGCAGCCCCCGAGGAGGGCAGTATAGGGACAGGGGTAACTATGGCTACACCTTC	CASSPRGGQYRDRGNYGYTF
TRBV11-3	few	TRBD2	15	TRBJ2-1	TGTGCCAGCAGCGATAGCGGGAGGGCCGCTGGTGAGCAGTTCTTC	CASSDSGRAAGEQFF
TRBV7-3	NA	NA	16	TRBJ2-2	TGTGCCAGCAGCTTAAGACCCGACAGAAACACCGGGGAGCTGTTTTTT	CASSLRPDRNTGELFF
TRBV10-1	NA	TRBD1	13	TRBJ1-1	TGCGCCAGCACTCAAGACAGGGAGGCTGAAGCTTTCTTT	CASTQDREAEAFF
TRBV18	NA	TRBD2	15	TRBJ2-7	TGTGCCAGCTCACCATCCGGACTAGCGGCTTACGAGCAGTACTTC	CASSPSGLAAYEQYF
TRBV24-1	NA	NA	15	TRBJ1-5	TGTGCCACCAGTGAACAGACAAGAGAAAATCAGCCCCAGCATTTT	CATSEQTRENQPQHF
TRBV6-5	NA	TRBD2	15	TRBJ2-7	TGTGCCAGCATCCCCACTAGCGGGAGGGCCTACGAGCAGTACTTC	CASIPTSGRAYEQYF
TRBV7-3	NA	NA	14	TRBJ2-7	TGTGCCAGCAGCCCACAGGGAGATTCCTACGAGCAGTACTTC	CASSPQGDSYEQYF
TRBV19	NA	NA	17	TRBJ1-5	TGTGCCAGTATCGACAATCCCCAAAGAAATAGCAATCAGCCCCAGCATTTT	CASIDNPQRNSNQPQHF
TRBV19	few	NA	13	TRBJ2-7	TGTGCCAGTAGTATAAGCCTGTTCTACGAGCAGTACTTC	CASSISLFYEQYF
TRBV27	NA	TRBD1	17	TRBJ2-7	TGTGCCAGCAGTTTATCGCCCTTGGACAGGGGTTACTACGAGCAGTACTTC	CASSLSPLDRGYYEQYF
TRBV18	NA	NA	15	TRBJ2-3	TGTGCCAGCTCACCAAGGAGCAGAGAGGCAGATACGCAGTATTTT	CASSPRSREADTQYF
TRBV7-6	NA	TRBD1	13	TRBJ1-2	TGTGCCAGCAGCCGACAGGGGGACTATGGCTACACCTTC	CASSRQGDYGYTF
TRBV2	NA	TRBD1	14	TRBJ2-1	TGTGCCAGCAACCCGACAGGGGGGGGGAATGAGCAGTTCTTC	CASNPTGGGNEQFF
TRBV15	NA	TRBD2	15	TRBJ2-1	TGTGCCACCAGCCCTCGGACTAGCGGGGTCAATGAGCAGTTCTTC	CATSPRTSGVNEQFF
TRBV18	NA	NA	15	TRBJ2-5	TGTGCCAGCTCACCAAGCAAGGGGCAGAAAGAGACCCAGTACTTC	CASSPSKGQKETQYF
TRBV5-4	NA	TRBD1	18	TRBJ2-7	TGTGCCAGCAGTAGAAGAAAAAGTACCGGGACAGGGGCGGTCGAGCAGTACTTC	CASSRRKSTGTGAVEQYF
TRBV11-3	NA	NA	13	TRBJ2-7	TGTGCCAGCAGCGCGGGCCCTCCCTACGAGCAGTACTTC	CASSAGPPYEQYF
TRBV18	NA	NA	19	TRBJ1-6	TGTGCCAGCTCACCACCGGTGGGACAAGGGAGCTCCTATAATTCACCCCTCCACTTT	CASSPPVGQGSSYNSPLHF
TRBV5-6	NA	NA	13	TRBJ2-3	TGTGCCAGCAGCTTCCCGGAGGCGGATACGCAGTATTTT	CASSFPEADTQYF
TRBV5-6	NA	NA	13	TRBJ1-4	TGTGCCAGCAGCTTTGACAGAAATGAAAAACTGTTTTTT	CASSFDRNEKLFF
TRBV5-1	NA	TRBD1	21	TRBJ1-5	TGCGCCAGCAGCTTGCGGGTCCTGGGACAGGGCGATATTAATAGCAATCAGCCCCAGCATTTT	CASSLRVLGQGDINSNQPQHF
TRBV7-6	once	TRBD1	14	TRBJ2-7	TGTGCCAGCAGCCTGGAGGCAGGGGGTCGCGAGCAGTACTTC	CASSLEAGGREQYF
TRBV20-1	NA	NA	11	TRBJ1-2	TGCAGTGCGAGTACGAAAGGGGCTGGCACCTTC	CSASTKGAGTF